Detailed here is one T cell receptor (beta chain). What it binds is not known. This sample is drawn from a study of shared clonotypes between healthy human individuals. The study's findings and limits: Sample collection involved blood only; tissue repertoires are likely different.

V lost 8 bases and J 1 base, leaving 14 bases between the germline ends. The V gene's germline CDR1 is MNHNS and CDR2 SASEGT. This CDR3 is 15 amino acids long. Using immunoSEQ multiplex PCR, the repertoire was profiled, and TCRdb retains in-frame clones only, with some absent. Among about half a million clones, around three quarters were seen once, and the ten largest hold about 12%. The TCR was taken from a woman aged 35 to 49 in good health. Some clones in this sample may be carry-over from other donors' samples. The J gene is TRBJ1-4, the V gene TRBV6-1; a possible D gene is TRBD1 (6 bases). The sequencing sample was made of PBMCs. Here the CDR3 DNA reads TGTGCCAGCGGGGGGCTATTCGGAACTAATGAAAAACTGTTTTTT. It is translated as CASGGLFGTNEKLFF.